Sequencing of this T cell receptor (beta chain) was carried out in a study of T cell repertoires in cytomegalovirus infection. This clonotype was counted only a few times. Its cognate antigen is unknown. The V segment lost 0 bases and the J segment 3 bases; nucleotides outside the gene matches: 4. Germline-derived CDR1 and CDR2 are DFQATT and SNEGSKA (reference sequence). This CDR3 is built from 15 residues. The study's findings and limits: HLA-C-restricted CMV clonotypes gave the most frequent clonotype in two of eight donors.

TCRdb independently ran MiXCR on the reads; one entry per CDR3 protein. The table includes some 440,000 distinct CDR3 sequences, approximately 33% detected once. The rearrangement links TRBV20-1 to TRBJ2-3; 9 bases fit TRBD1. The sample was PBMCs. The receptor was isolated from a human donor in good health (CMV status not recorded). Some clones in this sample may be carry-over from other donors' samples. The CDR3 reads CSARDEDRGTDTQYF. CDR3 coding DNA: TGCAGTGCTAGAGACGAGGACAGGGGTACAGATACGCAGTATTTT.